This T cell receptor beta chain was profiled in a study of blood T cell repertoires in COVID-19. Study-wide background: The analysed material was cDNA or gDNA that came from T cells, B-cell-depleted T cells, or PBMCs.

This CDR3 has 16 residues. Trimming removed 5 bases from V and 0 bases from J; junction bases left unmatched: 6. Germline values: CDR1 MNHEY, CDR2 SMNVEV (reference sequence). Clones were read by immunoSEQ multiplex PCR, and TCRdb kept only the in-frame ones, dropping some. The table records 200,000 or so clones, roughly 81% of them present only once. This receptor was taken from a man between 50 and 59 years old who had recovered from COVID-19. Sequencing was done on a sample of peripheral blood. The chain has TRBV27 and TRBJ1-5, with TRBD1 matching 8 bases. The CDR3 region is CASSPQDRDSNQPQHF. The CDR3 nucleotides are TGTGCCAGCAGTCCTCAGGACAGGGATAGCAATCAGCCCCAGCATTTT.